The rows below give T cell receptor beta chains drawn from one sample of a study of T-cell reconstitution after alpha-beta-depleted transplantation in children. Using its own MiXCR run on the PCR reads, TCRdb lists one record per CDR3 protein. Of around 600,000 distinct CDR3 sequences in the sample, roughly 15% were seen once. Here the sequenced sample was PBMCs from the stem cell graft donor, taken from the stem cell graft. The receptor set was obtained from a human donor who donated a stem cell graft to a child with acute myeloid leukemia. CDR3s include the opening cysteine and the closing phenylalanine or tryptophan. The order of the fields is D gene, clone size, V gene, J gene, CDR3 DNA, CDR3 protein. D genes are given only for firm matches. The listing skips clone size in some rows; elsewhere it reads once, few, many or a size class.

d_gene: .; abundance: .; v_gene: TRBV21-1; j_gene: TRBJ2-7; CDR3nt: TGTGCCAGCAGACCAGGGAATTGGAACGACGAGCAGTACTTC; CDR3aa: CASRPGNWNDEQYF
d_gene: .; abundance: .; v_gene: TRBV5-1; j_gene: TRBJ1-4; CDR3nt: TGCGCCAGCAGCTTGTCGACAGCACCTGATGAAAAACTGTTTTTT; CDR3aa: CASSLSTAPDEKLFF
d_gene: .; abundance: .; v_gene: TRBV12-3/TRBV12-4; j_gene: TRBJ2-2; CDR3nt: TGTGCCAGCAGTTCCCTTGACACGGGCACCGGGGAGCTGTTTTTT; CDR3aa: CASSSLDTGTGELFF
d_gene: .; abundance: few; v_gene: TRBV28; j_gene: TRBJ1-6; CDR3nt: TGTGCCAGCAAGGAAGGACAGAATTCACCCCTCCACTTT; CDR3aa: CASKEGQNSPLHF
d_gene: .; abundance: many; v_gene: TRBV4-3; j_gene: TRBJ1-1; CDR3nt: TGCGCCAGCAGCCAAGCGTCGAACACTGAAGCTTTCTTT; CDR3aa: CASSQASNTEAFF
d_gene: .; abundance: few; v_gene: TRBV10-3; j_gene: TRBJ1-5; CDR3nt: TGTGCCATCAGTGAGGGGGGTCCTTCGATTATGAAGCCCCAGCATTTT; CDR3aa: CAISEGGPSIMKPQHF
d_gene: .; abundance: few; v_gene: TRBV4-3; j_gene: TRBJ2-7; CDR3nt: TGCGCCAGCAGCCCTGCCAGCGGCGGGGAGTACGAGCAGTACTTC; CDR3aa: CASSPASGGEYEQYF
d_gene: TRBD1; abundance: .; v_gene: TRBV4-1; j_gene: TRBJ1-1; CDR3nt: TGCGCCAGCAGCCAAGGGACAGGGGGTGAGAACACTGAAGCTTTCTTT; CDR3aa: CASSQGTGGENTEAFF
d_gene: .; abundance: many; v_gene: TRBV29-1; j_gene: TRBJ2-7; CDR3nt: TGCAGCGTTGAACAGGGGAGCAACTACGAGCAGTACTTC; CDR3aa: CSVEQGSNYEQYF
d_gene: .; abundance: many; v_gene: TRBV29-1; j_gene: TRBJ2-3; CDR3nt: TGCAGCGTTGACCCGGTGGCAGATACGCAGTATTTT; CDR3aa: CSVDPVADTQYF
d_gene: TRBD1; abundance: few; v_gene: TRBV5-4; j_gene: TRBJ1-1; CDR3nt: TGTGCCAGCAGCTTGGCGGGGACAGGGGCGTCCACTGAAGCTTTCTTT; CDR3aa: CASSLAGTGASTEAFF
d_gene: .; abundance: many; v_gene: TRBV20-1; j_gene: TRBJ2-5; CDR3nt: TGCAGTGCCCCTAGAGGGGCTGGCCAAGAGACCCAGTACTTC; CDR3aa: CSAPRGAGQETQYF
d_gene: TRBD1; abundance: many; v_gene: TRBV20-1; j_gene: TRBJ1-6; CDR3nt: TGCAGTGCTAGGAGGACAGGGTCGGCGGATTCACCCCTCCACTTT; CDR3aa: CSARRTGSADSPLHF
d_gene: .; abundance: few; v_gene: TRBV29-1; j_gene: TRBJ2-2; CDR3nt: TGCAGCGTTGAGATAGGAGCAAACACCGGGGAGCTGTTTTTT; CDR3aa: CSVEIGANTGELFF
d_gene: .; abundance: .; v_gene: TRBV10-3; j_gene: TRBJ1-5; CDR3nt: TGTGCCATCAGTGAAACCGGCAGGGTGAATCAGCCCCAGCATTTT; CDR3aa: CAISETGRVNQPQHF
d_gene: .; abundance: .; v_gene: TRBV7-9; j_gene: TRBJ1-4; CDR3nt: TGTGCCAGCAGCTTGCAGGGGATTGCAACTAATGAAAAACTGTTTTTT; CDR3aa: CASSLQGIATNEKLFF
d_gene: .; abundance: many; v_gene: TRBV29-1; j_gene: TRBJ2-1; CDR3nt: TGCAGCGTTGAACAGGGGGGTTTCTACAATGAGCAGTTCTTC; CDR3aa: CSVEQGGFYNEQFF
d_gene: .; abundance: many; v_gene: TRBV7-9; j_gene: TRBJ1-4; CDR3nt: TGTGCCAGCAGTGGCAGGGTGGAAGCAAAACTGTTTTTT; CDR3aa: CASSGRVEAKLFF
d_gene: .; abundance: few; v_gene: TRBV6-5; j_gene: TRBJ2-5; CDR3nt: TGTGCCAGCAGTTATTTCGGGGGCGGGGTAGAGACCCAGTACTTC; CDR3aa: CASSYFGGGVETQYF
d_gene: TRBD2; abundance: .; v_gene: TRBV7-9; j_gene: TRBJ2-1; CDR3nt: TGTGCCAGCAGCCAAGGGAGGGTAATCGTCAATGAGCAGTTCTTC; CDR3aa: CASSQGRVIVNEQFF
d_gene: .; abundance: many; v_gene: TRBV5-6; j_gene: TRBJ2-3; CDR3nt: TGTGCCAGCAGCTTGGTGCAACTACTCACAGATACGCAGTATTTT; CDR3aa: CASSLVQLLTDTQYF
d_gene: .; abundance: many; v_gene: TRBV20-1; j_gene: TRBJ2-5; CDR3nt: TGCAGTTCCCTTGTGGCCAAGGGAGCGACCCAGTACTTC; CDR3aa: CSSLVAKGATQYF
d_gene: .; abundance: many; v_gene: TRBV12-3/TRBV12-4; j_gene: TRBJ2-1; CDR3nt: TGTGCCAGCAACATTGGGCTAGCGATCTACAATGAGCAGTTCTTC; CDR3aa: CASNIGLAIYNEQFF
d_gene: TRBD2; abundance: once; v_gene: TRBV6-5; j_gene: TRBJ2-1; CDR3nt: TGTGCCAGCAGTTACGGGTCGGGGGGGCTTAATGAGCAGTTCTTC; CDR3aa: CASSYGSGGLNEQFF
d_gene: .; abundance: few; v_gene: TRBV9; j_gene: TRBJ1-1; CDR3nt: TGTGCCAGCAGCGCTAGGGACGGGGGACACACTGAAGCTTTCTTT; CDR3aa: CASSARDGGHTEAFF
d_gene: .; abundance: few; v_gene: TRBV9; j_gene: TRBJ2-2; CDR3nt: TGTGCCAGCAGCGTAGAGGATGGTTTTTACACCGGGGAGCTGTTTTTT; CDR3aa: CASSVEDGFYTGELFF
d_gene: .; abundance: many; v_gene: TRBV6-1; j_gene: TRBJ1-4; CDR3nt: TGTGCCAGCAGTGAAATCGAGAATTATAATGAAAAACTGTTTTTT; CDR3aa: CASSEIENYNEKLFF
d_gene: TRBD1; abundance: many; v_gene: TRBV6-4; j_gene: TRBJ1-5; CDR3nt: TGTGCCAGCAGTGATCTCGGGACAGGGGGGGGTCAGCCCCAGCATTTT; CDR3aa: CASSDLGTGGGQPQHF
d_gene: TRBD1; abundance: .; v_gene: TRBV13; j_gene: TRBJ1-2; CDR3nt: TGTGCCAGCAGCTTAGGCCTGCGACAGGGGACCAACTATGGCTACACCTTC; CDR3aa: CASSLGLRQGTNYGYTF
d_gene: TRBD1; abundance: .; v_gene: TRBV7-2; j_gene: TRBJ1-4; CDR3nt: TGTGCCAGCAGCCCCCGGGACAGGAGCGAAAAACTGTTTTTT; CDR3aa: CASSPRDRSEKLFF
d_gene: .; abundance: few; v_gene: TRBV7-9; j_gene: TRBJ2-1; CDR3nt: TGTGCCAGCAGCCCCGGGGAGAGGTTCTTC; CDR3aa: CASSPGERFF
d_gene: .; abundance: .; v_gene: TRBV20-1; j_gene: TRBJ1-4; CDR3nt: TGCAGCGCGTTCGATTGGGGGGCAAAAAGCGAAAAACTGTTTTTT; CDR3aa: CSAFDWGAKSEKLFF
d_gene: .; abundance: many; v_gene: TRBV7-2; j_gene: TRBJ1-5; CDR3nt: TGTGCCAGCAGCTTAGGCCAGGGGATATCGCCCCAGCATTTT; CDR3aa: CASSLGQGISPQHF
d_gene: .; abundance: .; v_gene: TRBV2; j_gene: TRBJ2-6; CDR3nt: TGTGCCAGCAGTATGAGGCTCTCTGGGGCCAACGTCCTGACTTTC; CDR3aa: CASSMRLSGANVLTF
d_gene: .; abundance: .; v_gene: TRBV5-4; j_gene: TRBJ2-1; CDR3nt: TGTGCCAGCAGCTTGCCAGGACTCCTCCGGGATGAGCAGTTCTTC; CDR3aa: CASSLPGLLRDEQFF
d_gene: TRBD2; abundance: few; v_gene: TRBV27; j_gene: TRBJ2-1; CDR3nt: TGTGCCAGCAGTTTCGGCGGGGGGGCAAATGAGCAGTTCTTC; CDR3aa: CASSFGGGANEQFF
d_gene: TRBD1; abundance: few; v_gene: TRBV4-3; j_gene: TRBJ2-1; CDR3nt: TGCGCCAGCAGCCAAGTATTTGGACAGGGCTACTACAATGAGCAGTTCTTC; CDR3aa: CASSQVFGQGYYNEQFF
d_gene: TRBD1; abundance: few; v_gene: TRBV5-1; j_gene: TRBJ2-1; CDR3nt: TGCGCCAGCAGCTTGGCCGTGACAGGGGACTACAATGAGCAGTTCTTC; CDR3aa: CASSLAVTGDYNEQFF
d_gene: TRBD1; abundance: .; v_gene: TRBV11-2; j_gene: TRBJ2-7; CDR3nt: TGTGCCAGCAGCCGACAGGGGGTCTCCTACGAGCAGTACTTC; CDR3aa: CASSRQGVSYEQYF
d_gene: .; abundance: many; v_gene: TRBV20-1; j_gene: TRBJ2-7; CDR3nt: TGCAGTGCTAGAGATCCTTCGGGTCGCTCCTACGAGCAGTACTTC; CDR3aa: CSARDPSGRSYEQYF
d_gene: .; abundance: .; v_gene: TRBV20-1; j_gene: TRBJ1-4; CDR3nt: TGCAGTGCTAGTGACAGGATAAATGGCGAAAAACTGTTTTTT; CDR3aa: CSASDRINGEKLFF